The 21 T cell receptor beta chains given below trace back to one sample, sequenced in a study of T cell responses to AZD1222 COVID-19 vaccine. Assay used: immunoSEQ multiplex PCR; TCRdb lists only in-frame clones, some missing. Found here are roughly 67,000 clones, around 80% of them singletons; the top ten hold over 10%. This specimen consisted of peripheral blood, obtained on day 0 of AZD1222 vaccination. The receptors here all came from an adult in good health.

The chain carries TRBV7-9 and TRBJ2-3; 9 bases are shared with TRBD1. V gave up 9 bases and J gave up 6 bases; unmatched junction bases: 10. CDR1 and CDR2 from the germline V gene are SEHNR and FQNEAQ (reference sequence). This CDR3 region has 14 residues. The CDR3 is CASTGTGLTDTQYF. The CDR3 DNA reads as TGTGCCAGTACCGGGACAGGGCTCACGGATACGCAGTATTTT.

The chain has TRBV6-1 and TRBJ2-3, with 10 bases aligning to TRBD1. J was trimmed by 6 bases and V by 6 bases; bases with no gene match: 9. The CDR3 length is 15 residues. Germline loops: CDR1 MNHNS, CDR2 SASEGT. CDR3 in amino acids: CASSQGQGTRDTQYF. The DNA of the CDR3 is TGTGCCAGCAGCCAGGGACAGGGGACCCGGGATACGCAGTATTTT.

This clone was seen more than once but under ten times. The V gene is TRBV1, the J gene TRBJ2-3; the table's TRBD2 call for D was not verified on the DNA. TRBV1 is a documented pseudogene. CDR3 length: 19 amino acids. CDR3 protein: CTSSQEIAGGQSFSDTQYF. The CDR3 DNA sequence: TGCACCAGCAGCCAAGAAATAGCGGGGGGGCAATCATTTTCGGATACGCAGTATTTT.

The rearrangement joins TRBV11-2 to TRBJ2-3; D uncertain. The germline gives CDR1 SGHAT, CDR2 FQNNGV. There are 13 residues in the CDR3. V gave up 4 bases and J gave up 0 bases, with 5 bases separating them. CDR3 amino acids: CASSSHSTDTQYF. DNA for the CDR3: TGTGCCAGCAGCTCCCATAGCACAGATACGCAGTATTTT. The full variable domain, rest sourced from reference TRBV11-2 and TRBJ2-3, is EAGVAQSPRYKIIEKRQSVAFWCNPISGHATLYWYQQILGQGPKLLIQFQNNGVVDDSQLPKDRFSAERLKGVDSTLKIQPAKLEDSAVYLCASSSHSTDTQYFGPGTRLTVL.

This clone was seen a single time. The chain links TRBV6-2 or TRBV6-3 to TRBJ2-2, with 7 bases lining up with TRBD2. The CDR3 has 14 residues. V trimming: 4 bases; J trimming: 1 base; junction bases outside the gene matches: 0. Germline V gives CDR1 MNHEY, CDR2 SVGEGT. The CDR3 protein is CASSWGGNTGELFF. CDR3 nucleotide sequence: TGTGCCAGCAGTTGGGGGGGGAACACCGGGGAGCTGTTTTTT.

This sequence joins TRBV30 and TRBJ2-1, with TRBD2 matching over 8 bases. The CDR3 loop spans 14 amino acids. V trimming: 0 bases; J trimming: 8 bases; junction bases outside the gene matches: 6. Germline V gene lookup returns CDR1 GTSNPN and CDR2 SVGIG (reference sequence). In DNA form, the CDR3 reads TGTGCCTGGAGTGTACGTGCGGGGGGACATGAGCAGTTCTTC. The encoded protein is CAWSVRAGGHEQFF.

V gene TRBV29-1 combines with J gene TRBJ2-7; the match to TRBD2 covers 11 bases. V was clipped by 6 bases and J by 2 bases; unmatched bases: 6. CDR1 and CDR2 (germline): SQVTM, ANQGSEA. The CDR3 consists of 14 residues. This chain's CDR3 is CSVGVAGGPYEQYF. Here the CDR3 DNA reads TGCAGCGTGGGTGTAGCGGGGGGGCCCTACGAGCAGTACTTC.

This clone was seen only once. V gene TRBV5-1 combines with J gene TRBJ2-7; no firm D call. The CDR3 covers 11 residues. CDR1 and CDR2 from the germline V gene are SGHRS and YFSETQ. Between the trimmed V and J ends, which lost 2 bases and 3 bases, there was a span of 3 bases. The CDR3 DNA is TGCGCCAGCAGCTTAGGCTACGAGCAGTACTTC. Amino acids: CASSLGYEQYF.

Turning to this clone: The sample has other DNA sequences that encode this CDR3 too. The rearrangement uses TRBV18 and TRBJ2-7, with D perhaps TRBD1 or TRBD2 (5 bases each). Germline CDR1 KGHSH, CDR2 LQKENI. The CDR3 consists of 12 residues. Trimming removed 2 bases at V and 5 bases at J, with 7 bases between. CDR3 coding DNA: TGTGCCAGCTCACCAAGGGACGACGAGCAGTACTTC. This encodes CASSPRDDEQYF.

The rearrangement joins TRBV10-2 to TRBJ1-2, with a tentative D call TRBD1 (5 bases). Per germline, CDR1 WSHSY and CDR2 SAAADI. This CDR3 is built from 14 residues. V gave up 0 bases and J gave up 5 bases, with 10 bases separating them. For the CDR3, the DNA is TGCGCCAGCAGTGAGTCTAGGGGTTCTTATGGCTACACCTTC. Translated, it gives CASSESRGSYGYTF.

This chain joins TRBV24-1 and TRBJ2-5; a possible D gene is TRBD1 (5 bases). The CDR3 sequence is 14 residues long. Per germline, CDR1 KGHDR and CDR2 SFDVKD. V was cut by 7 bases and J by 5 bases, with 16 bases left in between. The CDR3 sequence: CATSLGSRAETQYF. The CDR3 DNA sequence: TGTGCCACCAGCCTAGGATCCAGGGCTGAGACCCAGTACTTC.

This chain joins TRBV10-3 and TRBJ2-5; TRBD2 agrees at 7 bases. The CDR3 sequence is 17 residues long. V lost 2 bases and J lost 3; bases outside the gene matches: 12. Germline CDR1 and CDR2: ENHRY and SYGVKD. CDR3 amino acids: CAISEARAGSGEETQYF. The CDR3 nucleotides are TGTGCCATCAGTGAGGCGAGAGCGGGGTCAGGTGAAGAGACCCAGTACTTC.

The CDR3 DNA follows: TGTGCCAGCAGCTTGGGACCTAGGGTTGACGAACCCCTCCACTTT. This translates into CASSLGPRVDEPLHF. J is TRBJ1-6 and V is TRBV5-4; D gene ambiguous. The CDR3 is 15 amino acids. V lost 0 bases and J 12 bases, leaving 16 bases between the germline ends. From germline, CDR1 is SGHNT and CDR2 YYREEE (reference sequence).

V gene TRBV28 combines with J gene TRBJ1-2; 8 bases align to TRBD1. This CDR3 is built from 16 residues. Losses at the gene ends were 4 bases for V and 3 bases for J; bases not matched to a gene: 10. CDR1 is MDHEN, CDR2 SYDVKM, per germline. CDR3 sequence (DNA): TGTGCCAGCAGTTACGTTTCCGGGACAGGTGACTATGGCTACACCTTC. Protein product: CASSYVSGTGDYGYTF.

The rearrangement uses TRBV6-4 and TRBJ2-3, with 9 bases matching TRBD2. The junction had 6 bases not matched to a gene; V was cut back by 5 bases and J by 3 bases. The CDR3 consists of 15 residues. Germline CDR1 is MRHNA and CDR2 is SNTAGT. This CDR3 is CASSSGGGETDTQYF. CDR3 coding DNA: TGTGCCAGCAGTTCCGGCGGGGGGGAGACAGATACGCAGTATTTT.

This chain links TRBV11-2 with TRBJ2-7; D unresolved. The CDR3 totals 13 residues. V was clipped by 2 bases and J by 0 bases, with 5 bases between them. Germline V gene sequence: CDR1 SGHAT, CDR2 FQNNGV. CDR3 nucleotides: TGTGCCAGCAGCTTACAGACCTCCTACGAGCAGTACTTC. Translated, it gives CASSLQTSYEQYF. The full variable domain, rest sourced from reference TRBV11-2 and TRBJ2-7, is EAGVAQSPRYKIIEKRQSVAFWCNPISGHATLYWYQQILGQGPKLLIQFQNNGVVDDSQLPKDRFSAERLKGVDSTLKIQPAKLEDSAVYLCASSLQTSYEQYFGPGTRLTVT.

The V and J genes are TRBV2 and TRBJ1-6; tentative D call: TRBD1 (5 bases). The germline V and J ends were trimmed by 7 bases and 10 bases, with 17 bases remaining between them. Germline V gene lookup returns CDR1 SNHLY and CDR2 FYNNEI. This CDR3 spans 14 amino acids. The CDR3 protein is CASNREQERSPLHF. DNA for the CDR3: TGTGCCAGCAATCGTGAACAGGAGAGGTCACCCCTCCACTTT.

The chain joins TRBV7-9 to TRBJ1-1; 11 positions match TRBD1. The CDR3 consists of 16 residues. V dropped 0 bases and J dropped 4; count of bases not matched to a gene: 4. CDR1 SEHNR and CDR2 FQNEAQ come from the germline V gene (reference sequence). CDR3 DNA: TGTGCCAGCAGCTTAGCATCCGGGACAGGGGGCACTGAAGCTTTCTTT. Its protein product is CASSLASGTGGTEAFF.

V and J are TRBV7-2 and TRBJ1-2; 9 nucleotides align to TRBD1. The V gene's germline CDR1 is SGHTA and CDR2 FQGNSA. The V segment lost 5 bases and the J segment 3 bases; nucleotides outside the gene matches: 4. The length of the CDR3 is 14 residues. This CDR3 reads CASSPGQGDYGYTF. The CDR3 nucleotides read TGTGCCAGCAGCCCGGGACAGGGAGACTATGGCTACACCTTC.

The chain has TRBV2 and TRBJ2-2, with 11 bases aligning to TRBD1. This CDR3 region has 14 residues. Germline CDR1 SNHLY, CDR2 FYNNEI. V shed 7 bases and J 7 bases; nucleotides not matched to a gene: 5. This CDR3 reads CASIGQGAVGELFF. The CDR3 DNA reads TGTGCCAGCATTGGACAGGGGGCTGTCGGGGAGCTGTTTTTT.

The J gene is TRBJ1-2, the V gene TRBV30; D is ambiguous. Between the trimmed V and J ends, which lost 0 bases and 0 bases, there was a span of 5 bases. This CDR3 is 13 amino acids long. Germline CDR1 and CDR2: GTSNPN and SVGIG (reference sequence). CDR3 sequence reads: CAWSVGANYGYTF. CDR3 sequence (DNA): TGTGCCTGGAGTGTTGGAGCTAACTATGGCTACACCTTC.